This passage covers 22 T cell receptor beta chains from one sample sequenced in a study of blood T cell repertoires in COVID-19. Measured with immunoSEQ multiplex PCR; TCRdb has only the in-frame clones, and not every one. This repertoire shows over 300,000 clones, 85% to 90% found once; its top ten account for over 9.5%. Material: PBMCs or T cells enriched from blood (not recorded which). Source of these receptors: a young woman who had recovered from COVID-19.

The V gene is TRBV19, the J gene TRBJ1-5; 7 nucleotides align to TRBD1. The CDR3 consists of 14 residues. Germline V lookup: CDR1 LNHDA, CDR2 SQIVND (reference sequence). V lost 3 bases and J lost 6; bases outside the gene matches: 5. CDR3 sequence: CASSIRGGGQPQHF. The DNA of the CDR3 is TGTGCCAGTAGTATCCGAGGGGGCGGTCAGCCCCAGCATTTT.

This chain connects TRBV7-9 to TRBJ1-1; TRBD1 aligns across 8 bases. Losses at the gene ends were 5 bases for V and 6 bases for J; bases not matched to a gene: 5. Germline V gene data show CDR1 as SEHNR and CDR2 as FQNEAQ (reference sequence). The CDR3 extends over 13 amino acids. In nucleotides, the CDR3 is TGTGCCAGCAGCGAACAGGGGGACGCTGAAGCTTTCTTT. It yields the protein CASSEQGDAEAFF.

The chain links TRBV30 to TRBJ2-3, with 8 nucleotides matching TRBD2. Germline CDR1 and CDR2: GTSNPN and SVGIG (reference sequence). The CDR3 is 14 residues long. Trimming took 3 bases from V and 6 from J; bases not matched to a gene: 8. CDR3 bases: TGTGCCTGGAGACGGGGGGGGCCGATGGATACGCAGTATTTT. This codes for CAWRRGGPMDTQYF. Supplemented by reference TRBV30 and TRBJ2-3, the full variable domain reads SQTIHQWPATLVQPVGSPLSLECTVEGTSNPNLYWYRQAAGRGLQLLFYSVGIGQISSEVPQNLSASRPQDRQFILSSKKLLLSDSGFYLCAWRRGGPMDTQYFGPGTRLTVL.

The V and J genes are TRBV6-4 and TRBJ2-1; D gene unclear. The CDR3 is 13 residues long. V dropped 2 bases and J dropped 6 bases, with 8 bases sitting between them. Per germline, CDR1 MRHNA and CDR2 SNTAGT. This CDR3 reads CASSDGTLNEQFF. CDR3 sequence (DNA): TGTGCCAGCAGTGACGGCACCCTCAATGAGCAGTTCTTC.

V and J are TRBV10-2 and TRBJ1-1, with D possibly TRBD1 on 6 matching bases. Germline V lookup: CDR1 WSHSY, CDR2 SAAADI. V gave up 10 bases and J gave up 0 bases, with 21 bases separating them. The CDR3 length is 16 residues. In nucleotides, the CDR3 is TGCGCCACCGTTGACTCGACCGGGACATTGAACACTGAAGCTTTCTTT. Its protein product is CATVDSTGTLNTEAFF.

CDR3 protein: CASSLGRQHQETQYF. CDR3 in DNA: TGCGCCAGCAGCTTGGGTCGACAGCACCAAGAGACCCAGTACTTC. The chain recombines TRBV5-1 with TRBJ2-5; possibly TRBD1 for D (5 bases). With 0 bases removed from V and 0 bases from J, the gap between germline ends came to 9 bases. The CDR3 has 15 amino acids. Germline CDR1 and CDR2: SGHRS and YFSETQ.

This clone was detected only once. The rearrangement uses TRBV24-1 and TRBJ2-3; TRBD1 might be the D (6 bases). V was trimmed by 3 bases and J by 5 bases, leaving 20 bases between them. The CDR3 is 17 amino acids. Per the germline V gene, CDR1 is KGHDR and CDR2 is SFDVKD. The CDR3 DNA sequence: TGTGCCACCAGTGATCCACAGGGAACAACTACCGGAGATACGCAGTATTTT. Its protein is CATSDPQGTTTGDTQYF.

This rearrangement joins TRBV18 to TRBJ1-2, with D perhaps matching TRBD1 (5 bases). The V end lost 0 bases, the J end lost 5 bases, and 7 bases lay between the germline ends. Germline V gene sequence: CDR1 KGHSH, CDR2 LQKENI. This CDR3 spans 13 amino acids. For the CDR3, the DNA is TGTGCCAGCTCACCACCGGGGCAATATGGCTACACCTTC. It encodes CASSPPGQYGYTF.

The V and J genes are TRBV9 and TRBJ1-1; 7 nucleotides agree with TRBD1. The CDR3 has 15 amino acids. Germline V gene lookup returns CDR1 SGDLS and CDR2 YYNGEE. Losses at the gene ends were 0 bases for V and 6 bases for J; bases not matched to a gene: 8. The CDR3 sequence is CASSVEGTGVSEAFF. The CDR3 region has the DNA TGTGCCAGCAGCGTAGAGGGCACAGGGGTATCTGAAGCTTTCTTT.

The V call is TRBV7-2, the J call TRBJ1-2; 8 bases agree with TRBD1. With V trimmed by 6 bases and J by 6 bases, 3 bases remained unmatched. The CDR3 spans 12 residues. In germline, CDR1 is SGHTA, CDR2 FQGNSA. For the CDR3, the DNA is TGTGCCAGCAGACAGGGGGAGGATGGCTACACCTTC. This codes for CASRQGEDGYTF.

V is TRBV11-2 and J is TRBJ1-1; 9 bases are a match to TRBD1. Trimming took 3 bases from V and 9 from J; bases not matched to a gene: 8. The CDR3 is 14 residues long. The V gene's germline CDR1 is SGHAT and CDR2 FQNNGV. Here the CDR3 reads CASSFTGGGGKAFF. CDR3 coding DNA: TGTGCCAGCAGCTTTACAGGGGGCGGGGGGAAAGCTTTCTTT.

This clone was recorded only once. The chain links TRBV28 to TRBJ1-2; TRBD1 might be the D (6 bases). Germline V lookup: CDR1 MDHEN, CDR2 SYDVKM. There are 13 residues in the CDR3. V was cut by 8 bases and J by 7 bases, with 17 bases left in between. CDR3 bases: TGTGCCAGCGGACCACTAAACAGGGTTGGCTACACCTTC. Its protein product is CASGPLNRVGYTF.

The chain links TRBV3-1 (or the pseudogene TRBV3-2) to TRBJ2-6, with D maybe TRBD1 (5 bases). The CDR3 runs 14 residues. The V end lost 2 bases, the J end lost 4 bases, and 6 bases lay between the germline ends. Germline CDR1 reads LGHDT; CDR2 reads YNNKEL (reference sequence). DNA for the CDR3: TGTGCCAGCAGCCAACCAGGGGGGGCCAACGTCCTGACTTTC. Translated: CASSQPGGANVLTF.

This clone has only one observation. This chain uses TRBV18 with TRBJ1-6; 8 bases fit TRBD1. There are 15 residues in the CDR3. Germline CDR1 is KGHSH and CDR2 is LQKENI. V lost 2 bases to trimming and J lost 6 bases; unmatched junction nucleotides: 3. The CDR3 loop is CASSPSRGLNSPLHF. The CDR3 bases are TGTGCCAGCTCACCAAGCAGGGGGCTTAATTCACCCCTCCACTTT.

V is TRBV4-1 and J is TRBJ2-3, with TRBD1 matching 11 bases. V shed 2 bases, J shed 4 bases, and the junction held 5 bases outside the gene matches. Germline lookup yields CDR1 MGHRA and CDR2 YSYEKL. This CDR3 has 16 amino acids. CDR3 sequence (DNA): TGCGCCAGCAGCCAATTGGGGACAGGGGGATCAGATACGCAGTATTTT. It is translated as CASSQLGTGGSDTQYF.

This clone was seen only once. This rearrangement joins TRBV7-9 to TRBJ1-1; 7 nucleotides agree with TRBD1. Germline assignment: CDR1 SEHNR and CDR2 FQNEAQ (reference sequence). V gave up 1 base and J gave up 3 bases; unmatched junction bases: 5. The CDR3 length is 15 residues. The CDR3 loop is CASSLGRGQHTEAFF. The CDR3 region has the DNA TGTGCCAGCAGCTTAGGTAGGGGGCAGCACACTGAAGCTTTCTTT.

The chain has TRBV25-1 and TRBJ2-1; 11 nucleotides match TRBD1. The CDR3 contains 17 residues. Germline V gives CDR1 MGHDK, CDR2 SYGVNS. Trimming at V came to 3 bases and at J to 5 bases, leaving 9 bases not matched to a gene. CDR3 in DNA: TGTGCCAGCAGTGACTCCGGGACAGGGGGGCTGAACAATGAGCAGTTCTTC. Translated: CASSDSGTGGLNNEQFF.

The chain carries TRBV18 and TRBJ1-1; D remains unclear. V dropped 3 bases and J dropped 8 bases, with 10 bases sitting between them. The CDR3 totals 12 residues. CDR1 is KGHSH, CDR2 LQKENI, per germline. The CDR3 DNA reads TGTGCCAGCTCACCTTTGGCCGAAGAAGCTTTCTTT. The encoded protein is CASSPLAEEAFF.

The CDR3 bases are TGTGCCAGCATTGGGCGCCCCTACGAGCAGTACTTC. It specifies CASIGRPYEQYF. The chain recombines TRBV2 with TRBJ2-7; no clear D. This CDR3 is built from 12 residues. The germline V gene has CDR1 SNHLY and CDR2 FYNNEI. Trimming removed 7 bases from V and 2 bases from J, with 9 bases in between.

CDR3 loop: CASSIIQVSYNEQFF. The DNA for the CDR3 is TGTGCCAGTAGTATTATCCAGGTCTCCTACAATGAGCAGTTCTTC. The rearrangement joins TRBV19 to TRBJ2-1, with unresolved D. The CDR3 spans 15 residues. V lost 3 bases, J lost 0 bases, and 9 bases lay in between. CDR1 is LNHDA, CDR2 SQIVND, per germline (reference sequence).

The chain has TRBV5-1 and TRBJ2-3; no reliable D call. CDR1 is SGHRS, CDR2 YFSETQ, per germline. The length of the CDR3 is 13 residues. The V gene lost 2 bases and the J gene lost 5 bases, with 9 bases spanning the gap. The CDR3 bases are TGCGCCAGCAGCTTTCAATTCCAAGATACGCAGTATTTT. Translating gives CASSFQFQDTQYF.

Only one count was recorded for this clone. V and J are TRBV5-1 and TRBJ2-3; 9 positions match TRBD2. The CDR3 covers 16 residues. Unmatched junction bases numbered 4, after V lost 0 bases and J lost 2 bases. The V gene's germline CDR1 is SGHRS and CDR2 YFSETQ. The CDR3 here is CASSLVWTSATDTQYF. CDR3 bases: TGCGCCAGCAGCTTGGTGTGGACTAGCGCCACAGATACGCAGTATTTT. The full variable domain, in which reference TRBV5-1 and TRBJ2-3 provide the parts outside the CDR3, is KAGVTQTPRYLIKTRGQQVTLSCSPISGHRSVSWYQQTPGQGLQFLFEYFSETQRNKGNFPGRFSGRQFSNSRSEMNVSTLELGDSALYLCASSLVWTSATDTQYFGPGTRLTVL.